This T cell receptor beta chain was observed in a study of shared clonotypes between healthy human individuals (dated by TCRdb to 2020 to 2022). Context from the whole study: The cohort included three men and a couple of women between 18 and 49 years of age. For each donor, CD4 naive and CD4 memory were each given three plates, CD8 naive was given two plates, and CD8 memory was given one plate. To estimate repertoire size and how much clonotype sharing occurs between individuals, the study deeply sequenced the blood TCR repertoires of five healthy adults. Different laboratories and diverse techniques were used to prepare libraries and sequence TCR repertoires, to increase sequencing depth and limit assay-specific biases. Each donor's leukapheresis produced roughly between roughly 0.85 and 10 billion PBMCs. Overall results and qualifications from the work: Pairwise subsampling indicated that sequencing depth was expected to affect the degree of clonotype sharing among donors. Higher generation probabilities were observed for clonotypes shared by all four sorted-subset donors than for non-shared clonotypes. The small number of donors limited the genetic and exposure-history diversity represented. Sampling was restricted to blood, and TCR repertoires in tissues likely differ from the TCR repertoires found in blood. Incomplete sequencing was indicated by rarefaction of sorted-subset datasets, despite the large sequencing depth. Across a handful of donors, approximately 4.6% of naive CD4, approximately 4% of naive CD8, around 2.5% of memory CD4, and approximately 0.42% of memory CD8 clonotypes were shared. Naive subsets generally had larger estimated clonotype richness than memory subsets did.

CDR3 length: 18 amino acids, cysteine to phenylalanine. The read is trimmed to its CDR3 DNA, 54 bases read in frame from base 1. Taken from the germline V gene, the CDR1 and CDR2 loops are KGHSH and LQKENI. V was cut back by 6 bases and J by 4 bases, leaving a gap of 28 bases between them. TCR CDR3 regions were amplified from genomic DNA by multiplex PCR using the deep immunoSEQ assay. Extracted genomic DNA from each cell subset was spread evenly across all wells of several immunoSEQ 96-well plates, with each plate serving as a replicate. For sorted subsets, each replicate PCR was loaded with around 200 ng genomic DNA, equivalent to 25,000 to 35,000 T cell genomes. The purified libraries were quantified using a Qubit 3.0 fluorometer, sized with a Bioanalyzer 2100, and then quantified again using the KAPA Library Quantification kit. Every immunoSEQ 96-well plate was sequenced on a dedicated single-read 150-cycle Illumina NextSeq 550 flow cell. The original pipeline was this. Because the immunoSEQ output held only junctional sequences and lacked quality scores, the filtering could not match the filtering applied to full-length reads. To assign V/J genes and CDR3, sequences were annotated using PyIR, a Python wrapper for IgBLAST v1.9, with IMGT germline references. Reads were removed for weak V/J assignments (E-value above 1e-6), missing CDR3, stop codons, out-of-frame junctions, or ambiguous translated residues. V3J clonotypes were defined as sequences sharing the same inferred V gene, J gene, and CDR3 amino acid sequence. Percentage overlap between repertoires was computed as shared unique clonotypes divided by the size of the smaller repertoire. Richness of each repertoire was evaluated using RTK rarefaction, the Chao1 estimator, and Recon v2.1 estimates of unobserved clonotypes. Generation probabilities were computed with OLGA for all TCRbeta clonotypes obtained by the gDNA method from four donors. TCRdb re-hosts the immuneACCESS table, in-frame sequences only. Its copies lack some clones; in the studies checked, an unresolved V gene accounts for under half of them, and the cause for the rest is not known. V and J calls and clone size are as listed in that table; D and trimming were resolved from the DNA. The sample includes approximately 1,500,000 clones, with around 95% observed a single time. The leading ten clones occupy 1% to 1.5% of the sample.

The donors were healthy, HIV-negative adults who had no recently reported acute infections or vaccinations. All donors were Caucasian adults living in Nashville, Tennessee, USA. Magnetic negative selection was used to enrich CD4+ T cells, after which naive cells were positively selected on CD45RA and the negative fraction became the memory subset. Blood was collected by leukapheresis, and PBMCs were isolated by Ficoll-Histopaque density gradient centrifugation and then cryopreserved in liquid nitrogen vapor phase. Purity and quantity of every magnetically sorted T cell population were checked by analytical flow cytometry. Genomic DNA was isolated from each sorted fraction and quantified by UV absorbance on a Nanodrop 2000c. As concerns this clone: Its antigen remains unidentified. Base qualities are missing; no much larger clone stands one base away.

Source material: naive CD4+ T cells sorted from blood. The cell subset or site tag for this specimen amounts to: CD45RA+ positively selected. The receptor was isolated from a man aged 25-45 years in good health. The rearrangement combines TRBV18 with TRBJ2-7; the D gene is perhaps TRBD2, on 6 matching bases. The DNA sequence reads TGTGCCAGCTCCGTTCTACCCGGGGAAGGAGGGCAAGATTACGAGCAGTACTTC. Translated, it reads CASSVLPGEGGQDYEQYF.